Below are 29 T cell receptor beta chains sequenced from a single sample in a study of PD-L1 blockade in urothelial cancer (TCRdb year 2017). Library creation used the immunoSEQ multiplex PCR assay. Drawn from immuneACCESS, this table holds only the in-frame rearrangements with V and J called that TCRdb kept. Clones are partly lost; checked studies trace under half to an unresolved V gene and leave the rest unexplained. Counted in this sample were about 100,000 clones; roughly 84% of them appeared once. Approximately 2.4% of the sample is held by the ten biggest clonotypes. Sequences were derived from PBMCs, sampled around atezolizumab (anti-PD-L1) treatment. These receptor sequences come from a middle-aged man with urothelial cancer.

This clone appeared once. The chain uses TRBV15 and TRBJ2-1; D unresolved. V dropped 0 bases and J dropped 4 bases, with 10 bases sitting between them. This CDR3 has 15 amino acids. CDR1 is LNHNV, CDR2 YYDKDF, per germline (reference sequence). This CDR3 is CATSRDPAPYNEQFF. CDR3 coding DNA: TGTGCCACCAGCAGAGATCCTGCGCCGTACAATGAGCAGTTCTTC.

This clone appeared a single time. The chain is built from TRBV4-1 and TRBJ2-1; TRBD1 matches at 9 bases. The germline V gene has CDR1 MGHRA and CDR2 YSYEKL. The CDR3 consists of 15 residues. The ends lost 6 bases at V and 8 bases at J; junction bases unmatched: 11. CDR3 residues: CASRPGQGSIYEQFF. The DNA for the CDR3 is TGCGCCAGCAGGCCGGGACAGGGTAGTATCTATGAGCAGTTCTTC.

The chain recombines TRBV28 with TRBJ2-1, with 11 positions matching TRBD2. V was clipped by 5 bases and J by 6 bases; unmatched bases: 6. Germline CDR1 is MDHEN and CDR2 is SYDVKM. This CDR3 is 15 amino acids long. CDR3 residues: CASSPRLAGRNEQFF. As DNA, the CDR3 is TGTGCCAGCAGTCCGCGACTAGCGGGACGCAATGAGCAGTTCTTC.

The chain couples TRBV5-5 to TRBJ2-1; no clear D. Germline loops: CDR1 SGHKS, CDR2 YYEKEE (reference sequence). Trimming took off 2 bases at V and 9 bases at J, with 6 bases between the two ends. This CDR3 has 11 residues. The CDR3 DNA reads as TGTGCCAGCAGCTTCACTACTGAGCAGTTCTTC. Protein product: CASSFTTEQFF.

V is TRBV28 and J is TRBJ2-3; 7 bases fit TRBD2. From germline, CDR1 is MDHEN and CDR2 SYDVKM. V lost 8 bases and J lost 3; bases outside the gene matches: 5. There are 13 residues in the CDR3. In nucleotides, the CDR3 is TGTGCCAGCCAGACCGGGGGGACAGATACGCAGTATTTT. Translated, it gives CASQTGGTDTQYF.

The CDR3 here is CASRYTDTQYF. Here the CDR3 DNA reads TGTGCCAGCAGATACACAGATACGCAGTATTTT. The V call is TRBV27, the J call TRBJ2-3; no firm D call. The length of the CDR3 is 11 residues. V shed 6 bases and J shed 2 bases, with 3 bases lying between them. Germline lookup yields CDR1 MNHEY and CDR2 SMNVEV (reference sequence).

This clone was picked up a small number of times. In DNA, the CDR3 is TGCAGCGTGGACCAAGCGGGTTTGAATGAGCAGTTCTTC. It encodes CSVDQAGLNEQFF. V gene TRBV29-1 combines with J gene TRBJ2-1, with D possibly being TRBD2 (6 bases). The CDR3 consists of 13 residues. The germline V gene encodes CDR1 SQVTM and CDR2 ANQGSEA. Trimming cost V 6 bases and J 7 bases, with 16 bases left between them.

This chain uses TRBV6-1 with TRBJ1-3, with unresolved D. V was shortened by 4 bases and J by 1 base, with 8 bases between the two germline ends. Germline CDR1 reads MNHNS; CDR2 reads SASEGT. The CDR3 totals 14 residues. CDR3 loop: CASSAQASGNTIYF. The CDR3 nucleotides read TGTGCCAGCAGTGCCCAGGCTTCTGGAAACACCATATATTTT.

This chain links TRBV2 with TRBJ2-1, with 8 bases lining up with TRBD2. The CDR3 is 15 residues long. The V and J ends lost 2 bases and 9 bases, in that order; junction bases with no gene match: 9. The germline CDR1 and CDR2 sequences are SNHLY and FYNNEI. CDR3 nucleotides: TGTGCCAGCAGTGAAAGATCAGGGAGCGGGGGTGAGCAGTTCTTC. Amino acids: CASSERSGSGGEQFF.

This clone was seen once. The chain is built from TRBV9 and TRBJ1-4; D is undetermined. Deletions cut 0 bases from V and 3 bases from J, with 9 bases between. Germline CDR1 is SGDLS and CDR2 is YYNGEE. There are 15 residues in the CDR3. The CDR3 DNA sequence: TGTGCCAGCAGCGTAGGCATGCAGGCTAATGAAAAACTGTTTTTT. It codes for CASSVGMQANEKLFF.

This clone showed up just a few times. This chain connects TRBV10-3 to TRBJ2-7; D ambiguous. The germline V and J ends were trimmed by 5 bases and 2 bases, with 16 bases remaining between them. Germline loops: CDR1 ENHRY, CDR2 SYGVKD. The CDR3 sequence is 15 residues long. The CDR3 DNA is TGTGCCATCAGTCAATCGCATACCGGTACCTACGAGCAGTACTTC. As protein: CAISQSHTGTYEQYF.

This clone came up a few times. The chain uses TRBV4-1 and TRBJ2-7, with D perhaps TRBD1 (5 bases). Germline CDR1 reads MGHRA; CDR2 reads YSYEKL. The CDR3 length is 14 residues. Trimming took 1 base from V and 2 from J, leaving 9 bases between them. CDR3 residues: CASSQVRVPYEQYF. CDR3 nucleotide sequence: TGCGCCAGCAGCCAAGTCAGGGTGCCCTACGAGCAGTACTTC.

This clone was counted once. The chain joins TRBV2 to TRBJ2-7; 13 bases agree with TRBD2. The ends lost 1 base at V and 5 bases at J; junction bases unmatched: 5. The CDR3 totals 16 residues. Germline V gene data show CDR1 as SNHLY and CDR2 as FYNNEI. The DNA of the CDR3 is TGTGCCAGCAGTGAAGATAGGACTAGCGGGAGCAACGAGCAGTACTTC. Translated, it gives CASSEDRTSGSNEQYF.

This clone was seen a few times. The chain carries TRBV19 and TRBJ1-6; 7 bases line up with TRBD1. The V gene end was trimmed by 5 bases and the J gene end by 14 bases; junction bases not matched to a gene: 9. CDR3 length: 13 amino acids. The germline gives CDR1 LNHDA, CDR2 SQIVND (reference sequence). Here the CDR3 DNA reads TGTGCCAGTAGTGGCAGGGACAGCCGGGCCCTCCACTTT. Amino acids: CASSGRDSRALHF.

V and J are TRBV7-3 and TRBJ2-1; weak D call: TRBD2 (6 bases). The germline gives CDR1 SGHTA, CDR2 FQGTGA. The CDR3 consists of 15 residues. V was cut by 5 bases and J by 0 bases, with 11 bases left in between. The CDR3 nucleotides read TGTGCCAGCAGCCACTCTAGCGCCTCCTACAATGAGCAGTTCTTC. Encoded protein: CASSHSSASYNEQFF.

CDR3: CASRPRGAVDGELFF. Written as DNA, the CDR3 is TGTGCCAGCAGGCCCCGTGGGGCTGTGGACGGGGAGCTGTTTTTT. This chain uses TRBV27 with TRBJ2-2; a possible D gene is TRBD1 (5 bases). The CDR3 length is 15 residues. V shed 6 bases and J shed 7 bases, with 18 bases lying between them. Germline CDR1 reads MNHEY; CDR2 reads SMNVEV (reference sequence).

J is TRBJ1-2 and V is TRBV7-8; D might be TRBD1 (5 bases). Germline loops: CDR1 SGHVS, CDR2 FQNEAQ. The V and J ends lost 7 bases and 5 bases respectively, with 8 bases between them. This CDR3 comprises 11 residues. As DNA, the CDR3 is TGTGCCAGCACCCAGGGTTATGGCTACACCTTC. Translated, it gives CASTQGYGYTF.

This clone has more than one count but fewer than ten. The chain combines TRBV10-3 with TRBJ2-7, with D perhaps matching TRBD1 (6 bases). Trimming shortened V by 6 bases and J by 6 bases, and 15 bases separated the two germline ends. Germline V lookup: CDR1 ENHRY, CDR2 SYGVKD. The CDR3 runs to 13 residues. This CDR3 is CAISRGGEFEQYF. DNA of the CDR3: TGTGCCATCAGCCGAGGGGGTGAGTTCGAGCAGTACTTC.

The V gene is TRBV4-1, the J gene TRBJ2-1; D not certain. Germline V gene lookup returns CDR1 MGHRA and CDR2 YSYEKL. Trimming shortened V by 1 base and J by 5 bases, and 15 bases separated the two germline ends. CDR3 length: 16 residues. CDR3 in amino acids: CASSQGVRVRNNEQFF. CDR3 nucleotide sequence: TGCGCCAGCAGCCAAGGAGTTCGGGTACGGAACAATGAGCAGTTCTTC.

The chain links TRBV7-9 to TRBJ1-1; 10 bases map to TRBD1. CDR1 and CDR2 (germline): SEHNR, FQNEAQ (reference sequence). The CDR3 covers 15 residues. Germline trimming cut 3 bases from V and 1 base from J; bases unmatched to any gene: 2. The CDR3 here is CASSFGQGGNTEAFF. The CDR3 DNA follows: TGTGCCAGCAGCTTTGGACAGGGGGGGAACACTGAAGCTTTCTTT.

The chain carries TRBV5-1 and TRBJ2-7; D may be TRBD2 (5 bases). The CDR3 has 14 residues. V was shortened by 0 bases and J by 5 bases, with 12 bases between the two germline ends. Germline V gene lookup returns CDR1 SGHRS and CDR2 YFSETQ. CDR3 DNA sequence: TGCGCCAGCAGCTTGGAACAGCGGAGCGACGAGCAGTACTTC. Translating gives CASSLEQRSDEQYF.

CDR3 sequence (DNA): TGCGCCAGCAGCCAAGATGGTCAGATGAACACTGAAGCTTTCTTT. Protein: CASSQDGQMNTEAFF. V gene TRBV4-1 combines with J gene TRBJ1-1, with no clear D. The V end lost 0 bases, the J end lost 0 bases, and 8 bases lay between the germline ends. Germline V gives CDR1 MGHRA, CDR2 YSYEKL. CDR3 size: 15 residues.

The chain joins TRBV5-1 to TRBJ2-2, with D maybe TRBD1 (5 bases). Germline V gene data show CDR1 as SGHRS and CDR2 as YFSETQ. V was trimmed by 0 bases and J by 4 bases, leaving 10 bases between them. The CDR3 covers 15 residues. The CDR3 coding sequence is TGCGCCAGCAGCTTGGTGGGGCCAGGCACCGGGGAGCTGTTTTTT. Its translation: CASSLVGPGTGELFF.

The J gene is TRBJ2-7, the V gene TRBV19, with 11 bases that match TRBD2. V trimming: 5 bases; J trimming: 3 bases; junction bases outside the gene matches: 6. Germline CDR1 and CDR2: LNHDA and SQIVND (reference sequence). The CDR3 is made up of 15 amino acids. CDR3 sequence reads: CASSPLAGGSYEQYF. In DNA form, the CDR3 reads TGTGCCAGTAGTCCCCTAGCGGGAGGAAGCTACGAGCAGTACTTC.

This chain uses TRBV5-4 with TRBJ1-1, with 10 bases identical to TRBD1. Losses at the gene ends were 1 base for V and 4 bases for J; bases not matched to a gene: 1. The germline V gene encodes CDR1 SGHNT and CDR2 YYREEE (reference sequence). CDR3 length equals 14 residues. The CDR3 loop reads CASSLRTGGTEAFF. In DNA, the CDR3 is TGTGCCAGCAGCTTGCGGACAGGGGGCACTGAAGCTTTCTTT.

The chain links TRBV27 to TRBJ2-1; TRBD1 matches 10 bases. Per the germline V gene, CDR1 is MNHEY and CDR2 is SMNVEV (reference sequence). The CDR3 extends over 15 amino acids. V dropped 3 bases and J dropped 6; count of bases not matched to a gene: 5. The CDR3 sequence is CASSLRDRGSNEQFF. As DNA, the CDR3 is TGTGCCAGCAGTTTGAGGGACAGGGGCAGCAATGAGCAGTTCTTC.

The V and J genes are TRBV6-5 and TRBJ1-2; possible D gene TRBD1, 5 bases. This CDR3 contains 14 residues. The V end lost 2 bases, the J end lost 2 bases, and 9 bases lay between the germline ends. Germline V CDR1 and CDR2: MNHEY, SVGAGI. The CDR3 coding sequence is TGTGCCAGCAGTTACGGGGCGGAAAACTATGGCTACACCTTC. Translation gives CASSYGAENYGYTF.

The chain combines TRBV28 with TRBJ1-5; 8 nucleotides align to TRBD1. This CDR3 comprises 14 residues. After removal of 6 bases from V and 6 bases from J, the junction contained 7 bases not matched to a gene. Looked up from germline, CDR1 is MDHEN and CDR2 is SYDVKM. Here the CDR3 reads CASSQTGDVQPQHF. The CDR3 nucleotides read TGTGCCAGCAGCCAGACAGGGGATGTTCAGCCCCAGCATTTT. Combining the CDR3 with reference TRBV28 and TRBJ1-5 gives the whole variable domain DVKVTQSSRYLVKRTGEKVFLECVQDMDHENMFWYRQDPGLGLRLIYFSYDVKMKEKGDIPEGYSVSREKKERFSLILESASTNQTSMYLCASSQTGDVQPQHFGDGTRLSIL.

The chain has TRBV18 and TRBJ2-7; 8 nucleotides line up with TRBD1. J lost 3 bases, V lost 4 bases, and 5 bases had no gene match. CDR1 and CDR2 (germline): KGHSH, LQKENI. The CDR3 has 14 amino acids. The CDR3 loop is CASSLSGGGYEQYF. The CDR3 DNA sequence: TGTGCCAGCTCACTTTCAGGGGGCGGCTACGAGCAGTACTTC. Drawing the rest from reference TRBV18 and TRBJ2-7, the complete variable domain is NAGVMQNPRHLVRRRGQEARLRCSPMKGHSHVYWYRQLPEEGLKFMVYLQKENIIDESGMPKERFSAEFPKEGPSILRIQQVVRGDSAAYFCASSLSGGGYEQYFGPGTRLTVT.